One sample yielded the 19 T cell receptor beta chains listed below, sequenced in a study of blood T cell repertoires in COVID-19. Sequencing used immunoSEQ multiplex PCR; TCRdb keeps in-frame clones, though not all of them. The repertoire holds approximately 71,000 clones, with less than 95% as singletons. Sample: peripheral blood. These receptor sequences come from a woman between 18 and 30 years old with acute or convalescent COVID-19.

V and J are TRBV6-5 and TRBJ1-2; possible D gene TRBD1, 6 bases. Trimming pared 0 bases from V and 8 bases from J, leaving 16 bases between. Germline V gene sequence: CDR1 MNHEY, CDR2 SVGAGI. The CDR3 has 15 amino acids. Here the CDR3 DNA reads TGTGCCAGCAGTTACTCGAGAGGGTTTGGGGGCGGCTACACCTTC. It yields the protein CASSYSRGFGGGYTF.

The chain couples TRBV10-2 to TRBJ2-4; D may be TRBD1 (5 bases). The germline V and J ends were trimmed by 0 bases and 0 bases, with 9 bases remaining between them. Germline lookup yields CDR1 WSHSY and CDR2 SAAADI. The CDR3 length is 16 residues. DNA of the CDR3: TGCGCCAGCAGTGAGTCTACAGGTTTAGCCAAAAACATTCAGTACTTC. It encodes CASSESTGLAKNIQYF.

CDR3: CASSYSWTRSFYEQYF. The CDR3 DNA reads as TGTGCCAGCAGTTACTCATGGACTAGGTCATTTTACGAGCAGTACTTC. The J gene is TRBJ2-7, the V gene TRBV6-2 or TRBV6-3; 7 bases match TRBD2. The junction had 9 bases not matched to a gene; V was cut back by 0 bases and J by 4 bases. The CDR3 extends over 16 amino acids. Germline-derived CDR1 and CDR2 are MNHEY and SVGEGT.

The rearrangement joins TRBV7-2 to TRBJ1-6; TRBD1 agrees at 10 bases. The length of the CDR3 is 17 residues. V dropped 6 bases and J dropped 9; count of bases not matched to a gene: 14. Germline V lookup: CDR1 SGHTA, CDR2 FQGNSA. In DNA form, the CDR3 reads TGTGCCAGCAGACGCTCGGACAGGGGGTATCAGAGTTCACCCCTCCACTTT. It translates to CASRRSDRGYQSSPLHF. Together with reference TRBV7-2 and TRBJ1-6, the CDR3 gives the full variable domain: GAGVSQSPSNKVTEKGKDVELRCDPISGHTALYWYRQSLGQGLEFLIYFQGNSAPDKSGLPSDRFSAERTGGSVSTLTIQRTQQEDSAVYLCASRRSDRGYQSSPLHFGNGTRLTVT.

J is TRBJ1-2 and V is TRBV28; 9 nucleotides match TRBD1. J gave up 0 bases and V 7 bases, and 6 bases lay outside the gene matches. Germline V gene lookup returns CDR1 MDHEN and CDR2 SYDVKM. This CDR3 is 15 amino acids long. The CDR3 loop is CASTHRTGANYGYTF. CDR3 DNA sequence: TGTGCCAGCACCCATAGGACAGGGGCTAACTATGGCTACACCTTC.

The chain has TRBV3-1 (or the pseudogene TRBV3-2) and TRBJ1-1, with 11 bases aligning to TRBD1. The CDR3 runs 15 residues. Germline V CDR1 and CDR2: LGHDT, YNNKEL (reference sequence). V trimming: 3 bases; J trimming: 4 bases; junction bases outside the gene matches: 4. CDR3 loop: CASSQSGTGGTEAFF. CDR3 sequence (DNA): TGTGCCAGCAGCCAGTCCGGGACAGGGGGCACTGAAGCTTTCTTT.

This clone was recorded only once. The chain uses TRBV30 and TRBJ1-1; D is undetermined. Trimming pared 0 bases from V and 3 bases from J, leaving 8 bases between. Per germline, CDR1 GTSNPN and CDR2 SVGIG (reference sequence). The CDR3 spans 13 residues. The CDR3 loop is CAWSVQRDTEAFF. The CDR3 region has the DNA TGTGCCTGGAGTGTACAACGGGACACTGAAGCTTTCTTT.

This clone was recorded once. V usage is TRBV7-8 and J usage is TRBJ2-7; 10 bases align to TRBD2. The CDR3 is made up of 17 amino acids. The V segment lost 2 bases and the J segment 4 bases; nucleotides outside the gene matches: 11. Germline assignment: CDR1 SGHVS and CDR2 FQNEAQ. The CDR3 DNA reads as TGTGCCAGCAGCTTAAGTTCAGGACTAGCGGCCAGTTACGAGCAGTACTTC. Translation: CASSLSSGLAASYEQYF.

A word on this clone: The sample holds other DNA sequences that translate to the same CDR3. The rearrangement joins TRBV11-2 to TRBJ1-1; maybe TRBD1 (5 bases). CDR3 length: 13 residues. The germline V and J ends were trimmed by 3 bases and 1 base, with 6 bases remaining between them. Germline V CDR1 and CDR2: SGHAT, FQNNGV. The CDR3 DNA is TGTGCCAGCAGCTTGGGGGGGAACACTGAAGCTTTCTTT. Its protein is CASSLGGNTEAFF.

The CDR3: CASSQVTGGGQPQHF. The CDR3 region has the DNA TGCGCCAGCAGCCAGGTTACAGGGGGCGGTCAGCCCCAGCATTTT. The rearrangement links TRBV4-3 to TRBJ1-5, with TRBD1 matching 9 bases. Trimming took 3 bases from V and 6 from J; bases not matched to a gene: 6. Germline CDR1 reads LGHNA; CDR2 reads YSLEER. The CDR3 length is 15 residues.

The V and J genes are TRBV20-1 and TRBJ1-4, with 9 bases that match TRBD1. After removal of 3 bases from V and 6 bases from J, the junction contained 11 bases not matched to a gene. The CDR3 length is 16 residues. CDR1 and CDR2 from the germline V gene are DFQATT and SNEGSKA (reference sequence). The CDR3 sequence is CSASGSWDREDEKLFF. The CDR3 nucleotides read TGCAGTGCTAGTGGTTCTTGGGACAGGGAAGATGAAAAACTGTTTTTT.

This clone was seen just once. The CDR3 is CASSPNTDTQYF. CDR3 bases: TGTGCCAGCAGTCCAAATACAGATACGCAGTATTTT. The chain couples TRBV6-5 to TRBJ2-3; D remains ambiguous. The ends were cut back, 5 bases at V and 3 bases at J, with 6 bases in the middle. CDR3 size: 12 residues. Germline V lookup: CDR1 MNHEY, CDR2 SVGAGI.

This CDR3 is CASSLAGGQKDTQYF. CDR3 bases: TGTGCCAGCAGCTTAGCGGGGGGGCAGAAAGATACGCAGTATTTT. This sequence joins TRBV5-4 and TRBJ2-3; 10 bases agree with TRBD2. The J segment lost 5 bases and the V segment lost 2 bases, leaving 5 bases of the junction unmatched. The CDR3 loop spans 15 amino acids. Germline V gene sequence: CDR1 SGHNT, CDR2 YYREEE (reference sequence).

The J gene is TRBJ1-1, the V gene TRBV6-6; D is undetermined. CDR3 length: 15 amino acids. Germline V CDR1 and CDR2: MNHNY, SVGAGI (reference sequence). Trimming pared 3 bases from V and 1 base from J, leaving 12 bases between. CDR3 bases: TGTGCCAGCAGTTATTGGATCCGGGGGAACACTGAAGCTTTCTTT. Translation: CASSYWIRGNTEAFF.

The chain uses TRBV27 and TRBJ1-6; possible D gene TRBD1, 5 bases. Germline CDR1 is MNHEY and CDR2 is SMNVEV (reference sequence). Trimming removed 5 bases from V and 2 bases from J, with 13 bases in between. The CDR3 sequence is 16 residues long. CDR3 nucleotide sequence: TGTGCCAGCAGTCCCAATGACAGCCCCTATAATTCACCCCTCCACTTT. Translation gives CASSPNDSPYNSPLHF.

The chain employs TRBV5-6 and TRBJ1-2; TRBD1 might be the D (6 bases). V lost 4 bases, J lost 2 bases, and 9 bases lay in between. The CDR3 sequence is 13 residues long. Germline V gives CDR1 SGHDT, CDR2 YYEEEE. CDR3 nucleotides: TGTGCCAGCAGCGTAACAGGGAACTATGGCTACACCTTC. It yields the protein CASSVTGNYGYTF.

This clone was found once. In nucleotides, the CDR3 is TGCAGCGTTGCCCCCCCAGGGGGCGCGGGCTCCTACAATGAGCAGTTCTTC. It yields the protein CSVAPPGGAGSYNEQFF. The chain recombines TRBV29-1 with TRBJ2-1; 8 nucleotides line up with TRBD1. The V and J ends lost 4 bases and 0 bases, in that order; junction bases with no gene match: 11. Germline loops: CDR1 SQVTM, CDR2 ANQGSEA. CDR3 size: 17 residues.

The rearrangement joins TRBV5-1 to TRBJ1-1, with 7 bases aligning to TRBD1. The CDR3 contains 14 residues. Germline V gives CDR1 SGHRS, CDR2 YFSETQ. Trimming took 2 bases from V and 3 from J; bases not matched to a gene: 4. CDR3 amino acids: CASSFGDSYTEAFF. The CDR3 bases are TGCGCCAGCAGCTTTGGGGACAGTTACACTGAAGCTTTCTTT.

The chain links TRBV28 to TRBJ1-4; possibly TRBD1 for D (5 bases). V lost 10 bases, J lost 8 bases, and 20 bases lay in between. The CDR3 is made up of 14 amino acids. CDR1 and CDR2 (germline): MDHEN, SYDVKM. Here the CDR3 DNA reads TGTGCCACCCGCGAGATGGGGGGAAACGAAAAACTGTTTTTT. Encoded protein: CATREMGGNEKLFF.